The sequence of this T cell receptor (beta chain) was determined in a study of identical twins. This clonotype was detected only a few times. TCRdb independently ran MiXCR on the 5' RACE reads; one entry per CDR3 protein. The table has approximately 470,000 distinct CDR3 sequences, 13% to 15% seen once. CDR3 length equals 14 residues. The V gene end was trimmed by 5 bases and the J gene end by 2 bases; junction bases not matched to a gene: 5. The germline CDR1 and CDR2 sequences are SEHNR and FQNEAQ (reference sequence). The data also belong to a second study, concerning yellow fever vaccine responses in identical twins.

The material sequenced was CD4+ T cells sorted from blood. V gene TRBV7-9 combines with J gene TRBJ1-2; 7 bases are shared with TRBD1. The source is a young woman in good health. CDR3 sequence (DNA): TGTGCCAGCAGCGCTCAGGGGGGGAACTATGGCTACACCTTC. Residues: CASSAQGGNYGYTF.